This entry features one T cell receptor beta chain sequence. Its antigen remains unidentified. This sample is drawn from a study of response to subunit inactivated influenza vaccine. General study points: A suggestion made by the authors is that each seasonal influenza vaccination recruits few new T cells.

MiXCR, run by TCRdb on the RT-PCR reads, gives a single entry per CDR3 protein. The table shows around 850,000 distinct CDR3 sequences, with roughly 20% occurring only once. The V end was cut by 0 bases, the J end by 5 bases, with 20 bases between. CDR1 is SGHAT and CDR2 is FQDESV in the germline V gene (reference sequence). CDR3 size: 18 residues. The receptor comes from a man aged 45-65 years who received an inactivated influenza vaccine. V and J are TRBV11-1 and TRBJ2-1; D is ambiguous. The sample was PBMCs from blood, taken roughly 5 days after vaccination. The CDR3 coding sequence is TGTGCCAGCAGCTTAGCGCCAGGAGCTTCAATAAAGCACAATGAGCAGTTCTTC. Its translation is CASSLAPGASIKHNEQFF.